Below are 22 T cell receptor beta chains sequenced from a single sample in a study of T cells after posttransplantation cyclophosphamide. Measured with immunoSEQ multiplex PCR; TCRdb has only the in-frame clones, and not every one. Here the sample spans roughly 3,000 clones, 74% being singletons. Cyclophosphamide on days +3 and +4 followed busulfan-fludarabine conditioning and a marrow graft. Sample: PBMCs, taken after allogeneic stem cell transplant with posttransplant cyclophosphamide. These receptors were collected from a female patient in her fifties who received an allogeneic stem cell transplant from a related donor, was CMV-positive, and had no GVHD. Some T cells may trace back to the graft donor.

The chain combines TRBV5-1 with TRBJ2-1; a weak D match, TRBD1 (6 bases). Germline V lookup: CDR1 SGHRS, CDR2 YFSETQ. Between the trimmed V and J ends, which lost 4 bases and 0 bases, there was a span of 14 bases. The CDR3 extends over 16 amino acids. In DNA form, the CDR3 reads TGCGCCAGCAGCAAAACAGGGTCGAGCTCCTACAATGAGCAGTTCTTC. This sequence encodes CASSKTGSSSYNEQFF. Supplemented by reference TRBV5-1 and TRBJ2-1, the full variable domain reads KAGVTQTPRYLIKTRGQQVTLSCSPISGHRSVSWYQQTPGQGLQFLFEYFSETQRNKGNFPGRFSGRQFSNSRSEMNVSTLELGDSALYLCASSKTGSSSYNEQFFGPGTRLTVL.

The chain couples TRBV6-5 to TRBJ1-1; perhaps TRBD1 as D (5 bases). Deletions cut 0 bases from V and 4 bases from J, with 9 bases between. This CDR3 is built from 14 residues. Per the germline V gene, CDR1 is MNHEY and CDR2 is SVGAGI. The CDR3 loop reads CASSYSGGTTEAFF. Written as DNA, the CDR3 is TGTGCCAGCAGTTACTCCGGGGGTACCACTGAAGCTTTCTTT.

This clone was detected once. This sequence joins TRBV7-2 and TRBJ2-2; weak D call: TRBD1 (5 bases). CDR3 length: 16 amino acids. Trimming shortened V by 5 bases and J by 0 bases, and 13 bases separated the two germline ends. In germline, CDR1 is SGHTA, CDR2 FQGNSA. CDR3 amino acids: CASSPRQRTNTGELFF. CDR3 bases: TGTGCCAGCAGCCCCCGACAGAGGACGAACACCGGGGAGCTGTTTTTT.

The genes are TRBV6-5 and TRBJ2-2; 10 bases are shared with TRBD1. J gave up 6 bases and V 4 bases, and 8 bases lay outside the gene matches. The CDR3 is 16 amino acids. Germline values: CDR1 MNHEY, CDR2 SVGAGI. Here the CDR3 reads CASSSTGTGVSGELFF. For the CDR3, the DNA is TGTGCCAGCAGTTCTACCGGGACAGGGGTTTCCGGGGAGCTGTTTTTT.

The chain recombines TRBV6-1 with TRBJ1-6; 7 nucleotides align to TRBD1. The CDR3 consists of 14 residues. The germline V gene encodes CDR1 MNHNS and CDR2 SASEGT. J was trimmed by 8 bases and V by 7 bases; bases with no gene match: 8. The chain's CDR3 is CASTTTGSHSPLHF. DNA of the CDR3: TGTGCCAGCACCACGACAGGGAGCCATTCACCCCTCCACTTT.

This clone was seen a few times. The gene calls are TRBV29-1 and TRBJ2-1; TRBD2 matches 12 bases. This CDR3 has 14 residues. V was clipped by 6 bases and J by 4 bases; unmatched bases: 4. Germline V gives CDR1 SQVTM, CDR2 ANQGSEA. The CDR3 DNA is TGCAGCGTCCCGACTAGCGGGAGTTACAATGAGCAGTTCTTC. Amino acids: CSVPTSGSYNEQFF.

This chain connects TRBV7-9 to TRBJ2-1; maybe TRBD2 (6 bases). This CDR3 region has 18 residues. Germline V gene sequence: CDR1 SEHNR, CDR2 FQNEAQ (reference sequence). With 0 bases removed from V and 0 bases from J, the gap between germline ends came to 15 bases. The CDR3 spells CASSLAPGAGLSYNEQFF. The CDR3 DNA is TGTGCCAGCAGCTTAGCTCCGGGAGCGGGCCTCTCCTACAATGAGCAGTTCTTC.

The chain links TRBV14 to TRBJ1-6; the D gene is possibly TRBD1 (5 bases). Trimming removed 4 bases at V and 6 bases at J, with 10 bases between. Germline V gene data show CDR1 as SGHDN and CDR2 as FVKESK. The CDR3 covers 14 residues. The CDR3 coding sequence is TGTGCCAGCAGCCCGGGACTTATTAATTCACCCCTCCACTTT. Its translation is CASSPGLINSPLHF.

The chain recombines TRBV29-1 with TRBJ2-7; TRBD1 is a possible D gene (5 bases). CDR1 SQVTM and CDR2 ANQGSEA come from the germline V gene. CDR3 length equals 16 residues. V lost 5 bases to trimming and J lost 5 bases, with 25 bases between them. The chain's CDR3 is CSVLLWGRVTGDEQYF. As DNA, the CDR3 is TGCAGCGTTTTACTTTGGGGCAGGGTCACTGGGGACGAGCAGTACTTC.

The rearrangement links TRBV7-8 to TRBJ2-7; 8 nucleotides agree with TRBD1. V lost 4 bases to trimming and J lost 5 bases; unmatched junction nucleotides: 10. This CDR3 is built from 15 residues. Germline CDR1 and CDR2: SGHVS and FQNEAQ. The CDR3 DNA is TGTGCCAGCAGCTCCCTGACAGGGGTATCCCACGAGCAGTACTTC. It yields the protein CASSSLTGVSHEQYF.

V is TRBV2 and J is TRBJ1-6; D is uncertain. CDR3 length: 16 residues. The V end lost 3 bases, the J end lost 6 bases, and 15 bases lay between the germline ends. Germline CDR1 and CDR2: SNHLY and FYNNEI. CDR3 nucleotide sequence: TGTGCCAGCAGTGATAGTTTTGGAGTTACTAATTCACCCCTCCACTTT. Protein product: CASSDSFGVTNSPLHF.

Comments on this clone: At one end the junction does not follow the germline gene, possibly because of a read error. This chain links TRBV7-7 with TRBJ2-1; TRBD2 matches at 7 bases. The CDR3 totals 16 residues. Germline CDR1 reads SSHAT; CDR2 reads FNYEAQ (reference sequence). This chain's CDR3 is CASSLGQLALAGEQFF. The CDR3 DNA reads as TGTGCTAGCAGCTTAGGTCAACTAGCGCTGGCGGGTGAGCAGTTCTTC.

V gene TRBV15 combines with J gene TRBJ2-5; D possibly corresponds to TRBD1 (6 bases). V was clipped by 5 bases and J by 5 bases, with 15 bases between them. This CDR3 comprises 14 residues. The germline V gene has CDR1 LNHNV and CDR2 YYDKDF (reference sequence). CDR3 residues: CATSRDRSRETQYF. DNA for the CDR3: TGTGCCACCAGCCGCGACAGGTCCCGCGAGACCCAGTACTTC.

This chain links TRBV6-6 with TRBJ1-5; possibly TRBD1 for D (5 bases). This CDR3 region has 10 residues. Germline loops: CDR1 MNHNY, CDR2 SVGAGI (reference sequence). CDR3 in amino acids: CAGGNQPQHF. The CDR3 DNA sequence: TGTGCAGGGGGCAATCAGCCCCAGCATTTT.

This clone was recorded only once. A read error may produce the germline difference seen at one junction end. This chain connects TRBV7-7 to TRBJ2-7; 8 nucleotides line up with TRBD2. Germline CDR1 reads SSHAT; CDR2 reads FNYEAQ (reference sequence). CDR3 length: 13 amino acids. Here the CDR3 DNA reads TGTGCTAGCAGCTCCTTAGCGGGGTACGAGCAGTACTTC. Its translation is CASSSLAGYEQYF.

The chain carries TRBV5-1 and TRBJ1-6; maybe TRBD1 (6 bases). Per germline, CDR1 SGHRS and CDR2 YFSETQ. V was clipped by 0 bases and J by 5 bases, with 12 bases between them. This CDR3 is 16 amino acids long. In DNA form, the CDR3 reads TGCGCCAGCAGCTTGGACGGGACATATGATAATTCACCCCTCCACTTT. Its translation is CASSLDGTYDNSPLHF.

The chain is built from TRBV11-2 and TRBJ2-7; the D gene is possibly TRBD1 (6 bases). Germline V lookup: CDR1 SGHAT, CDR2 FQNNGV. Trimming took 2 bases from V and 2 from J, leaving 10 bases between them. The CDR3 consists of 14 residues. CDR3 sequence (DNA): TGTGCCAGCAGCTTAACAGGGATCACCTACGAGCAGTACTTC. It encodes CASSLTGITYEQYF.

The rearrangement uses TRBV19 and TRBJ1-5; D is undetermined. Germline-derived CDR1 and CDR2 are LNHDA and SQIVND (reference sequence). The ends were cut back, 6 bases at V and 7 bases at J, with 16 bases in the middle. This CDR3 is built from 14 residues. CDR3 amino acids: CASRREGIGQPQHF. In nucleotides, the CDR3 is TGTGCCAGTAGAAGGGAGGGAATAGGGCAGCCCCAGCATTTT. The full variable domain, its missing parts supplied by reference TRBV19 and TRBJ1-5, is DGGITQSPKYLFRKEGQNVTLSCEQNLNHDAMYWYRQDPGQGLRLIYYSQIVNDFQKGDIAEGYSVSREKKESFPLTVTSAQKNPTAFYLCASRREGIGQPQHFGDGTRLSIL.

This chain connects TRBV7-8 to TRBJ1-2, with D hard to call. V lost 5 bases and J 8 bases, leaving 15 bases between the germline ends. The CDR3 covers 13 residues. Looked up from germline, CDR1 is SGHVS and CDR2 is FQNEAQ. The CDR3 reads CASSTGEVWGYTF. CDR3 nucleotide sequence: TGTGCCAGCAGCACCGGGGAGGTTTGGGGCTACACCTTC.

J is TRBJ2-1 and V is TRBV19; D gene ambiguous. CDR1 LNHDA and CDR2 SQIVND come from the germline V gene (reference sequence). This CDR3 spans 11 amino acids. V shed 6 bases and J shed 4 bases, with 4 bases lying between them. The CDR3 DNA reads as TGTGCCAGTAGCCAGTACAATGAGCAGTTCTTC. As protein: CASSQYNEQFF.

CDR3 loop: CAWSRDTSTDTQYF. CDR3 sequence (DNA): TGTGCCTGGAGCAGGGACACCAGCACAGATACGCAGTATTTT. The V call is TRBV30, the J call TRBJ2-3; D might be TRBD1 (6 bases). Germline V gene lookup returns CDR1 GTSNPN and CDR2 SVGIG (reference sequence). Trimming pared 3 bases from V and 0 bases from J, leaving 10 bases between. The CDR3 is 14 residues long.

The V and J genes are TRBV5-5 and TRBJ2-7; 14 bases are a match to TRBD2. This CDR3 spans 15 amino acids. Unmatched junction bases numbered 2, after V lost 3 bases and J lost 3 bases. Germline V gene lookup returns CDR1 SGHKS and CDR2 YYEKEE (reference sequence). The chain's CDR3 is CASSSTSGGVYEQYF. CDR3 bases: TGTGCCAGCAGCTCGACTAGCGGGGGGGTCTACGAGCAGTACTTC. The full variable domain, in which reference TRBV5-5 and TRBJ2-7 provide the parts outside the CDR3, is DAGVTQSPTHLIKTRGQQVTLRCSPISGHKSVSWYQQVLGQGPQFIFQYYEKEERGRGNFPDRFSARQFPNYSSELNVNALLLGDSALYLCASSSTSGGVYEQYFGPGTRLTVT.